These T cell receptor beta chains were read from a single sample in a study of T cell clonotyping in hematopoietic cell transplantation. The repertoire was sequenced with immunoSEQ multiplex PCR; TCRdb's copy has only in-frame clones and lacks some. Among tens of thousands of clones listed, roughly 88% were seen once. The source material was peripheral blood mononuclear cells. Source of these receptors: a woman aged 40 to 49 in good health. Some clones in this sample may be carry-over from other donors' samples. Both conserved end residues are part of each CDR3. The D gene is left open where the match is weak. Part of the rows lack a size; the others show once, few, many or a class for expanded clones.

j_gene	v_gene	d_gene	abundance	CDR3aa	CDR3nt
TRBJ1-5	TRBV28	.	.	CASTSRTRGRQPQHF	TGTGCCAGCACCTCCCGAACGAGGGGACGTCAGCCCCAGCATTTT
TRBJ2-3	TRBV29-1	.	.	CSAEGSRYTDTQYF	TGCAGCGCGGAGGGGTCCCGATACACAGATACGCAGTATTTT
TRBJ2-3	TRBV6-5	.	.	CASRDRRGTDTQYF	TGTGCCAGCAGAGACCGCCGCGGCACAGATACGCAGTATTTT
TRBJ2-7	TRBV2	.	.	CASIGQVSSYEQYF	TGTGCCAGCATCGGGCAGGTCTCTTCCTACGAGCAGTACTTC
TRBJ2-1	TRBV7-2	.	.	CASSLNSWEQFF	TGTGCCAGCAGTTTGAACTCTTGGGAGCAGTTCTTC
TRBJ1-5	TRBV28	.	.	CASSLSGANQPQHF	TGTGCCAGCAGTTTATCAGGGGCCAATCAGCCCCAGCATTTT
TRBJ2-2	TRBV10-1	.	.	CASSEAGREGELFF	TGCGCCAGCAGTGAGGCCGGCAGGGAAGGGGAGCTGTTTTTT
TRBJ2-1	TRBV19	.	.	CASSIGLDEQFF	TGTGCCAGTAGTATCGGGTTGGATGAGCAGTTCTTC
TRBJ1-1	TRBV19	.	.	CASRGPNTEAFF	TGTGCCAGTAGGGGACCAAACACTGAAGCTTTCTTT
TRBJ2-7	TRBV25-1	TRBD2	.	CASRGGTSGRRAYEQYF	TGTGCCAGCCGTGGAGGGACTAGCGGGAGAAGGGCCTACGAGCAGTACTTC
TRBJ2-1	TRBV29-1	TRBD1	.	CSVAWGQGDEQFF	TGCAGCGTCGCCTGGGGGCAGGGGGATGAGCAGTTCTTC
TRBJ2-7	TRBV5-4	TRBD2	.	CASSWDWTSGRIYEQYF	TGTGCCAGCAGCTGGGACTGGACTAGCGGGAGGATCTACGAGCAGTACTTC
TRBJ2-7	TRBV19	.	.	CASSIVRTEGKDPQYF	TGTGCCAGTAGTATAGTAAGGACGGAAGGTAAGGACCCGCAGTACTTC
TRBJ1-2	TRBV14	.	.	CASSQDRGYGYTF	TGTGCCAGCAGCCAAGACCGAGGCTATGGCTACACCTTC
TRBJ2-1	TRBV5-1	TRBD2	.	CASTAAGGDEQFF	TGCGCCAGCACCGCAGCGGGAGGCGATGAGCAGTTCTTC
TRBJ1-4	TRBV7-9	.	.	CASSLRQATNEKLFF	TGTGCCAGCAGCTTAAGGCAGGCAACTAATGAAAAACTGTTTTTT
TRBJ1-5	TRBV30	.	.	CAWTLGGGGDLGPQHF	TGTGCCTGGACTCTTGGAGGGGGAGGTGACCTGGGGCCCCAGCATTTT
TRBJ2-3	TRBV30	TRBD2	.	CAWGLVDTQYF	TGTGCCTGGGGACTAGTGGATACGCAGTATTTT
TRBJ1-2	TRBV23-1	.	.	CASSQRVAETGGYGYTF	TGCGCCAGCAGTCAACGCGTTGCGGAAACTGGGGGCTATGGCTACACCTTC
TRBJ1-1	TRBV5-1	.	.	CASSLEQGNTEAFF	TGCGCCAGCAGCTTGGAGCAGGGGAACACTGAAGCTTTCTTT
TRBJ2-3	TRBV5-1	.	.	CASSLVGIGDTQYF	TGCGCCAGCAGCTTGGTAGGGATAGGAGATACGCAGTATTTT
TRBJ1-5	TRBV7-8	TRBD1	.	CASGFSGTGWDQPQHF	TGTGCCAGCGGATTTAGCGGGACAGGGTGGGATCAGCCCCAGCATTTT
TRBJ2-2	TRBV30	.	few	CAWSKGIDAGELFF	TGTGCCTGGAGTAAGGGTATCGACGCCGGGGAGCTGTTTTTT
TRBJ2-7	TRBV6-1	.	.	CASTSLGSYEQYF	TGTGCCAGTACATCCTTGGGGTCCTACGAGCAGTACTTC
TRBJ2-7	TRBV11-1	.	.	CASSLRRNSAYEQYF	TGTGCCAGCAGCTTAAGGCGGAACTCCGCCTACGAGCAGTACTTC
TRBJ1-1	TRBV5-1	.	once	CASSLGPADTEAFF	TGCGCCAGCAGCTTGGGGCCAGCGGACACTGAAGCTTTCTTT
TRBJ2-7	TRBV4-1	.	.	CASSQLGLSYEQYF	TGCGCCAGCAGCCAACTCGGACTGAGCTACGAGCAGTACTTC
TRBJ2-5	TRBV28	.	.	CASTAGGEKTQYF	TGTGCCAGCACCGCAGGGGGGGAGAAGACCCAGTACTTC
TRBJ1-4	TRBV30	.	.	CAWSVDGEKLFF	TGTGCCTGGAGTGTAGACGGCGAAAAACTGTTTTTT
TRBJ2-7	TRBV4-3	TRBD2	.	CASSQEPAGNSYEQYF	TGCGCCAGCAGCCAAGAACCAGCGGGAAACTCCTACGAGCAGTACTTC
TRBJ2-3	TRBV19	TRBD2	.	CASSIRREAADTQYF	TGTGCCAGTAGTATACGGCGGGAGGCGGCAGATACGCAGTATTTT
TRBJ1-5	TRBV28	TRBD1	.	CASSFATGVSQPQHF	TGTGCCAGCAGTTTCGCTACAGGGGTTTCTCAGCCCCAGCATTTT
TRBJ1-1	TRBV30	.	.	CAWSPWGNNTEAFF	TGTGCCTGGAGTCCTTGGGGGAATAACACTGAAGCTTTCTTT
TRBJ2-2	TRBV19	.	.	CASSEGVADTGELFF	TGTGCCAGTAGTGAAGGTGTAGCGGACACCGGGGAGCTGTTTTTT
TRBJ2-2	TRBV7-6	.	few	CASSSGHRGELFF	TGTGCCAGCAGCTCGGGACACCGCGGGGAGCTGTTTTTT
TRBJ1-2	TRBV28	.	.	CASRNLDGYTF	TGTGCCAGCAGAAACCTTGATGGCTACACCTTC
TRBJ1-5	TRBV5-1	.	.	CASSLNSGINQPQHF	TGCGCCAGCAGCTTAAACTCCGGGATCAATCAGCCCCAGCATTTT
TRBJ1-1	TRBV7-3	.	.	CASSLTANTEAFF	TGTGCCAGCAGCTTGACGGCGAACACTGAAGCTTTCTTT
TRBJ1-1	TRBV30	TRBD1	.	CAWSGDRDSSTEAFF	TGTGCCTGGAGTGGAGACAGGGATTCGAGCACTGAAGCTTTCTTT
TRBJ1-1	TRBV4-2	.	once	CASSQDVQDANTEAFF	TGTGCCAGCAGCCAAGATGTCCAGGACGCGAACACTGAAGCTTTCTTT
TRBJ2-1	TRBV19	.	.	CASSIGWDAAYNEQFF	TGTGCCAGTAGTATAGGGTGGGACGCGGCTTACAATGAGCAGTTCTTC
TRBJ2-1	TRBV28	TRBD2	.	CASRSGRTYNEQFF	TGTGCCAGCCGTAGCGGGAGAACATACAATGAGCAGTTCTTC
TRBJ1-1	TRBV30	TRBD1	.	CARDRGQGTEAFF	TGTGCCCGGGACAGGGGGCAAGGCACTGAAGCTTTCTTT
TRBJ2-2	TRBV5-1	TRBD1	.	CASSLVGGGQGGTGELFF	TGCGCCAGCAGCTTGGTAGGAGGAGGACAGGGTGGAACCGGGGAGCTGTTTTTT
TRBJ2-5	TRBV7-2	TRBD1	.	CASSFGTEETQYF	TGTGCCAGCAGCTTCGGGACAGAAGAGACCCAGTACTTC
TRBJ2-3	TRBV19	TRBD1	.	CASSTTGDRVNTQYF	TGTGCCAGTAGTACAACCGGCGACAGGGTGAATACGCAGTATTTT
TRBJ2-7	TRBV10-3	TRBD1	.	CAISATGDSYEQYF	TGTGCCATCAGTGCTACAGGGGACTCCTACGAGCAGTACTTC
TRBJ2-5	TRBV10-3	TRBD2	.	CAISPTSEQETQYF	TGTGCCATCAGTCCGACTAGCGAACAAGAGACCCAGTACTTC
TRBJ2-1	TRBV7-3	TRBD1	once	CASSRGTGFIDEQFF	TGTGCCAGCAGCCGAGGGACAGGCTTCATCGATGAGCAGTTCTTC
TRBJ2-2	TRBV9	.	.	CASGAADSNTGELFF	TGTGCCAGCGGGGCAGCCGACTCGAACACCGGGGAGCTGTTTTTT
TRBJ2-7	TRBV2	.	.	CASGGYEQYF	TGTGCCAGCGGAGGCTACGAGCAGTACTTC
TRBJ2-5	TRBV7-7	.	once	CASSLEPSETQYF	TGTGCTAGCAGCTTAGAACCCAGCGAGACCCAGTACTTC
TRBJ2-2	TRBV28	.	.	CASIPGGGTANTGELFF	TGTGCCAGCATCCCCGGGGGCGGGACCGCGAACACCGGGGAGCTGTTTTTT
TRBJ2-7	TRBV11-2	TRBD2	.	CASSPSGRAGAEQYF	TGTGCCAGCAGCCCTAGCGGGAGGGCCGGCGCCGAGCAGTACTTC
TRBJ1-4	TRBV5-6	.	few	CASSLRIATNEKLFF	TGTGCCAGCAGCCTAAGGATTGCAACTAATGAAAAACTGTTTTTT
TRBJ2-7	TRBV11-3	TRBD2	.	CASSPGTSGRQDEQYF	TGTGCCAGCAGCCCGGGGACTAGCGGGAGGCAAGACGAGCAGTACTTC
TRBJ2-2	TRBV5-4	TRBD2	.	CASSVGTSYTGELFF	TGTGCCAGCAGCGTCGGGACTAGTTACACCGGGGAGCTGTTTTTT
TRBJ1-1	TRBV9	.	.	CASSLTENTEAFF	TGTGCCAGCAGCCTTACTGAGAACACTGAAGCTTTCTTT
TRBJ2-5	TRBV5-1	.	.	CASSRQFGQETQYF	TGCGCCAGCAGCCGACAGTTTGGGCAAGAGACCCAGTACTTC
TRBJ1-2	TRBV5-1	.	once	CASSLVGGEADYGYTF	TGCGCCAGCAGCTTGGTTGGCGGGGAAGCTGACTATGGCTACACCTTC